This TCR beta chain stems from a study of cytomegalovirus exposure and HLA in healthy donors. Study-level results: A later analysis linked a missense DCLRE1C variant to TCR beta V- and J-gene trimming.

A word on this clone: Its antigen is as yet unknown.

PCR used 60 Vbeta primers and 13 Jbeta primers. Profiled with immunoSEQ multiplex PCR; TCRdb holds only in-frame clones, not every one. Its clone listing holds about 54,000 clones. The CDR3 length is 12 residues. Trimming left V 6 bases short and J 7 bases short, with 10 bases between. The germline gives CDR1 SNHLY, CDR2 FYNNEI. The sequence was obtained from a woman in her thirties or forties in good health and CMV-seronegative. The J gene is TRBJ1-3, the V gene TRBV2; TRBD1 is a possible D gene (6 bases). The sample taken for sequencing was PBMCs. Here the CDR3 DNA reads TGTGCCAGCAGCGAACAGGGCAACACCATATATTTT. Amino acid sequence: CASSEQGNTIYF.